The clone carrying this TCR beta chain has at least ten counts. Its antigen is not known. The entry originates in a study of molecular identifiers for immune sequencing clone quantification. From the PCR reads, TCRdb called clonotypes with MiXCR, one entry per CDR3 protein. The sample lists about 330,000 distinct CDR3 sequences; 24% were seen once. V was cut by 5 bases and J by 3 bases, with 14 bases left in between. The CDR3 consists of 14 residues. Germline CDR1 is SGHTA and CDR2 is FQGNSA. Study observations and caveats: Under 1% of molecules in naive cells, but over 99% of effector molecules, belonged to clones above 20 RNA copies.

Sequencing was done on a sample of naive CD8+ T cells from blood, with Jurkat cell RNA spiked in. This sample's subset: FACS-sorted CD8+CD4-CCR7+CD45RA+ naive T cells. J is TRBJ2-7 and V is TRBV7-2; D ambiguous. The sequence derives from a human donor in good health. Some libraries in this study had Jurkat cell RNA spiked in. The CDR3 DNA reads as TGTGCCAGCAGCCCAGAACCCTTAATCTACGAGCAGTACTTC. Its protein is CASSPEPLIYEQYF.